These 32 T cell receptor beta chains share one sample of origin, sequenced in a study of CD49a tissue-resident CD8 T cells in human skin. The method was immunoSEQ multiplex PCR; TCRdb's version includes in-frame clones alone and lacks a portion of them. The profile covers 250 to 350 clones, with around 82% appearing a single time and around 38% taken by the ten largest. Sequencing used CLA- CD8+ effector memory T cells sorted from blood. The receptor source for this set is a human donor in good health.

The CDR3 here is CASSYGGGNTEAFF. The CDR3 DNA sequence: TGTGCCAGCAGTTACGGTGGAGGGAACACTGAAGCTTTCTTT. The J gene is TRBJ1-1, the V gene TRBV6-6; D uncertain. The CDR3 totals 14 residues. CDR1 and CDR2 (germline): MNHNY, SVGAGI (reference sequence). V was shortened by 2 bases and J by 1 base, with 8 bases between the two germline ends.

The V gene is TRBV18, the J gene TRBJ1-4; D is uncertain. The germline gives CDR1 KGHSH, CDR2 LQKENI. The V gene lost 2 bases and the J gene lost 0 bases, with 16 bases spanning the gap. This CDR3 contains 18 residues. The CDR3 loop is CASSPTQASSATNEKLFF. CDR3 DNA: TGTGCCAGCTCACCAACTCAAGCTTCGAGTGCAACTAATGAAAAACTGTTTTTT.

This clone was counted between two and nine times. The gene calls are TRBV7-9 and TRBJ2-7, with TRBD2 matching 8 bases. CDR3 length: 14 amino acids. Germline loops: CDR1 SEHNR, CDR2 FQNEAQ (reference sequence). With 4 bases clipped from V and 4 bases from J, the junction kept 6 bases outside the gene matches. CDR3 coding DNA: TGTGCCAGCAGCTGGAGCGGGAGAGCTTACGAGCAGTACTTC. Protein sequence: CASSWSGRAYEQYF.

The chain couples TRBV4-1 to TRBJ2-7; 10 positions match TRBD2. This CDR3 is 15 amino acids long. CDR1 is MGHRA, CDR2 YSYEKL, per germline. V shed 4 bases, J shed 5 bases, and the junction held 8 bases outside the gene matches. The CDR3 nucleotides read TGCGCCAGCAGCCCCAGCGGGACTAGCGAAAACGAGCAGTACTTC. Its protein product is CASSPSGTSENEQYF.

The rearrangement joins TRBV4-1 to TRBJ2-3; 7 nucleotides line up with TRBD2. Germline V lookup: CDR1 MGHRA, CDR2 YSYEKL. This CDR3 has 14 residues. Unmatched junction bases numbered 2, after V lost 3 bases and J lost 2 bases. The DNA for the CDR3 is TGCGCCAGCAGCCATGGGGACTACACAGATACGCAGTATTTT. Amino acid sequence: CASSHGDYTDTQYF.

The CDR3 region has the DNA TGTGCCAGCAGCTTGGCAGCGGGACAGGGATCGAGACAGCCCCAGCATTTT. Translated: CASSLAAGQGSRQPQHF. The chain uses TRBV5-8 and TRBJ1-5; 9 bases align to TRBD1. After removal of 0 bases from V and 7 bases from J, the junction contained 11 bases not matched to a gene. The CDR3 has 17 residues. CDR1 SGHTS and CDR2 YDEGEE come from the germline V gene.

The chain links TRBV4-1 to TRBJ2-3; 8 bases line up with TRBD2. The V gene end was trimmed by 0 bases and the J gene end by 2 bases; junction bases not matched to a gene: 7. The CDR3 has 17 amino acids. Germline CDR1 is MGHRA and CDR2 is YSYEKL. CDR3 nucleotide sequence: TGCGCCAGCAGCCAAGATCCGTCGGGGGGGTACACAGATACGCAGTATTTT. Protein: CASSQDPSGGYTDTQYF.

The V gene is TRBV25-1, the J gene TRBJ2-1; 7 bases are a match to TRBD2. Losses at the gene ends were 5 bases for V and 2 bases for J; bases not matched to a gene: 12. From germline, CDR1 is MGHDK and CDR2 SYGVNS. The CDR3 is 17 amino acids. For the CDR3, the DNA is TGTGCCAGCAGTTCACAATCCCCAGCGGGGCCCTACAATGAGCAGTTCTTC. Translating it yields CASSSQSPAGPYNEQFF.

This clone has just a few counts. The J gene is TRBJ2-7, the V gene TRBV5-1; TRBD1 matches 8 bases. Per the germline V gene, CDR1 is SGHRS and CDR2 is YFSETQ. Trimming took 2 bases from V and 5 from J; bases not matched to a gene: 9. This CDR3 comprises 15 residues. DNA for the CDR3: TGCGCCAGCAGCTTAACAGGGGGAAGTGGAGACGAGCAGTACTTC. It yields the protein CASSLTGGSGDEQYF.

In its sample, this clone was seen a few times. V usage is TRBV21-1 and J usage is TRBJ1-2; the table assigns TRBD1, which was not confirmed against the DNA. TRBV21-1 constitutes a pseudogene. CDR3 size: 15 residues. The CDR3 sequence is CASISTGTGLWGYTF. The CDR3 nucleotides read TGTGCCAGCATCTCAACCGGGACAGGACTTTGGGGCTACACCTTC.

The chain joins TRBV19 to TRBJ1-2; 7 bases agree with TRBD1. CDR3 length: 14 residues. CDR1 is LNHDA, CDR2 SQIVND, per germline (reference sequence). Trimming took 3 bases from V and 8 from J; bases not matched to a gene: 9. The CDR3 is CASSIPDRAIGYTF. The CDR3 region has the DNA TGTGCCAGTAGTATCCCTGACAGGGCGATAGGCTACACCTTC.

J is TRBJ2-7 and V is TRBV6-6, with unresolved D. V was trimmed by 6 bases and J by 4 bases, leaving 7 bases between them. The CDR3 covers 11 residues. Germline CDR1 is MNHNY and CDR2 is SVGAGI (reference sequence). The DNA of the CDR3 is TGTGCCAGCAGCGTAAATTACGAGCAGTACTTC. Protein sequence: CASSVNYEQYF.

This sequence joins TRBV4-1 and TRBJ2-1, with no clear D. V was trimmed by 0 bases and J by 0 bases, leaving 12 bases between them. This CDR3 comprises 17 residues. Germline V lookup: CDR1 MGHRA, CDR2 YSYEKL. The CDR3 spells CASSQDGWQISYNEQFF. The CDR3 nucleotides read TGCGCCAGCAGCCAAGATGGTTGGCAGATCTCCTACAATGAGCAGTTCTTC.

The chain carries TRBV27 and TRBJ1-1; D is unclear. The CDR3 length is 15 residues. The germline CDR1 and CDR2 sequences are MNHEY and SMNVEV (reference sequence). Trimming took off 1 base at V and 1 base at J, with 10 bases between the two ends. The CDR3 here is CASSLYEFPNTEAFF. The CDR3 DNA is TGTGCCAGCAGTTTATATGAGTTCCCGAACACTGAAGCTTTCTTT.

The rearrangement links TRBV6-1 to TRBJ1-1, with D maybe TRBD1 (6 bases). CDR3 size: 15 residues. Germline V gene sequence: CDR1 MNHNS, CDR2 SASEGT. Trimming left V 6 bases short and J 6 bases short, with 20 bases between. CDR3 DNA: TGTGCCAGCAGCGCCTTAGGGGGTTGGGGCGCTGAAGCTTTCTTT. Protein: CASSALGGWGAEAFF.

On this clone: The sample carries other DNA sequences with the same CDR3. The chain is built from TRBV7-9 and TRBJ2-1; TRBD2 agrees at 11 bases. The CDR3 covers 14 residues. Germline assignment: CDR1 SEHNR and CDR2 FQNEAQ (reference sequence). The V gene end was trimmed by 2 bases and the J gene end by 7 bases; junction bases not matched to a gene: 1. CDR3 nucleotides: TGTGCCAGCAGCTTATCTAGCGGGAGGAATGAGCAGTTCTTC. It translates to CASSLSSGRNEQFF.

J is TRBJ1-2 and V is TRBV25-1, with 9 bases aligning to TRBD1. In germline, CDR1 is MGHDK, CDR2 SYGVNS. The length of the CDR3 is 17 residues. After removal of 3 bases from V and 4 bases from J, the junction contained 12 bases not matched to a gene. The CDR3 loop is CASSDPPGTGPSYGYTF. The DNA of the CDR3 is TGTGCCAGCAGTGATCCTCCCGGGACAGGGCCCAGCTATGGCTACACCTTC.

The V gene is TRBV28, the J gene TRBJ2-5; 14 bases fit TRBD2. The germline CDR1 and CDR2 sequences are MDHEN and SYDVKM. V shed 6 bases and J 6 bases; nucleotides not matched to a gene: 9. The CDR3 has 16 amino acids. The CDR3 protein is CASSTGTSGRGQTQYF. CDR3 nucleotides: TGTGCCAGCAGCACCGGGACTAGCGGGAGAGGACAGACCCAGTACTTC.

The CDR3 reads CASSLYRGRVASTEAFF. The DNA for the CDR3 is TGTGCCAGCAGTTTATACAGGGGGCGGGTGGCGTCGACTGAAGCTTTCTTT. J is TRBJ1-1 and V is TRBV27; 9 bases agree with TRBD1. J was trimmed by 5 bases and V by 1 base; bases with no gene match: 11. There are 17 residues in the CDR3. Germline loops: CDR1 MNHEY, CDR2 SMNVEV (reference sequence).

This clone has a single count. Relative to the germline gene, one junction end is altered; a read error may explain this. The chain links TRBV9 to TRBJ2-7, with 7 nucleotides matching TRBD1. Germline V CDR1 and CDR2: SGDLS, YYNGEE. The CDR3 length is 15 residues. As DNA, the CDR3 is TGTGCCAGCAGCGGGTTGGGGGACAGCTCCTACAAGCAGTACTTC. It yields the protein CASSGLGDSSYKQYF.

By sample share, this clone is hyperexpanded. The chain carries TRBV13 and TRBJ2-2, with 13 bases lining up with TRBD2. Germline CDR1 PRHDT, CDR2 FYEKMQ (reference sequence). CDR3 length: 15 residues. The J segment lost 3 bases and the V segment lost 5 bases, leaving 0 bases of the junction unmatched. DNA for the CDR3: TGTGCCAGCAGCGGACTAGCGGGAGACACCGGGGAGCTGTTTTTT. Amino acids: CASSGLAGDTGELFF. The complete variable domain, with remaining parts taken from reference TRBV13 and TRBJ2-2, reads AAGVIQSPRHLIKEKRETATLKCYPIPRHDTVYWYQQGPGQDPQFLISFYEKMQSDKGSIPDRFSAQQFSDYHSELNMSSLELGDSALYFCASSGLAGDTGELFFGEGSRLTVL.

V usage is TRBV5-6 and J usage is TRBJ2-5; D remains ambiguous. The last part of the DNA fits TRBJ2-7 better; the J call may be wrong. Germline V lookup: CDR1 SGHDT, CDR2 YYEEEE. The CDR3 spans 13 residues. The CDR3 sequence: CASSWPHSPEQYF. For the CDR3, the DNA is TGTGCCAGCAGCTGGCCGCACAGCCCCGAGCAGTACTTC.

The DNA of the CDR3 is TGTGCCAGCAGTAGCCGAACAGGGGTCAATCAGCCCCAGCATTTT. Translating it yields CASSSRTGVNQPQHF. The J gene is TRBJ1-5, the V gene TRBV25-1; TRBD1 aligns across 7 bases. This CDR3 comprises 15 residues. V lost 5 bases to trimming and J lost 3 bases; unmatched junction nucleotides: 7. In germline, CDR1 is MGHDK, CDR2 SYGVNS.

The sample holds a few counts of this clone. The CDR3, as DNA: TGTGCCAGTAGTAGTCTAGCGGCCACAGATACGCAGTATTTT. It encodes CASSSLAATDTQYF. The chain recombines TRBV19 with TRBJ2-3, with 7 nucleotides matching TRBD2. Germline CDR1 and CDR2: LNHDA and SQIVND (reference sequence). The junction had 3 bases not matched to a gene; V was cut back by 4 bases and J by 2 bases. CDR3 length equals 14 residues.

The chain joins TRBV6-6 to TRBJ1-3; unclear D gene. CDR1 MNHNY and CDR2 SVGAGI come from the germline V gene (reference sequence). The CDR3 runs 14 residues. The V end was cut by 4 bases, the J end by 0 bases, with 7 bases between. CDR3 residues: CASSSLSSGNTIYF. DNA of the CDR3: TGTGCCAGCAGTTCCTTATCCTCTGGAAACACCATATATTTT.

This clone showed up just a few times. The CDR3 loop is CASSQLTGMGNTIYF. In nucleotides, the CDR3 is TGTGCCAGCAGCCAGCTGACAGGGATGGGAAACACCATATATTTT. The rearrangement uses TRBV14 and TRBJ1-3, with 7 bases that match TRBD1. CDR3 length: 15 residues. V was clipped by 3 bases and J by 4 bases; unmatched bases: 6. From germline, CDR1 is SGHDN and CDR2 FVKESK. The full variable domain, completed using reference TRBV14 and TRBJ1-3, is EAGVTQFPSHSVIEKGQTVTLRCDPISGHDNLYWYRRVMGKEIKFLLHFVKESKQDESGMPNNRFLAERTGGTYSTLKVQPAELEDSGVYFCASSQLTGMGNTIYFGEGSWLTVV.

The chain joins TRBV27 to TRBJ2-3; D may be TRBD1 (5 bases). The V gene's germline CDR1 is MNHEY and CDR2 SMNVEV (reference sequence). V lost 8 bases to trimming and J lost 2 bases, with 17 bases between them. The CDR3 covers 15 residues. The CDR3 DNA sequence: TGTGCCAGCGGCGCAGGGTCCCTAACCACAGATACGCAGTATTTT. Protein product: CASGAGSLTTDTQYF.

V gene TRBV10-3 combines with J gene TRBJ2-7; 8 bases align to TRBD2. This CDR3 has 14 residues. The germline gives CDR1 ENHRY, CDR2 SYGVKD. The V and J ends lost 3 bases and 4 bases, in that order; junction bases with no gene match: 5. The CDR3 coding sequence is TGTGCCATCAGTGAAAAAGGACTAGCTTACGAGCAGTACTTC. Encoded protein: CAISEKGLAYEQYF.

This clone is categorized as hyperexpanded. This chain uses TRBV25-1 with TRBJ1-5; 7 positions agree with TRBD1. Trimming removed 4 bases from V and 3 bases from J; junction bases left unmatched: 6. Germline V gene lookup returns CDR1 MGHDK and CDR2 SYGVNS. The CDR3 is 15 amino acids. The CDR3 is CASSGRTGVNQPQHF. As DNA, the CDR3 is TGTGCCAGCAGTGGCCGAACAGGGGTCAATCAGCCCCAGCATTTT. Supplemented by reference TRBV25-1 and TRBJ1-5, the full variable domain reads EADIYQTPRYLVIGTGKKITLECSQTMGHDKMYWYQQDPGMELHLIHYSYGVNSTEKGDLSSESTVSRIRTEHFPLTLESARPSHTSQYLCASSGRTGVNQPQHFGDGTRLSIL.

CDR3 residues: CASSEGENYGYTF. The DNA for the CDR3 is TGTGCCAGCAGTGAAGGAGAAAACTATGGCTACACCTTC. The chain links TRBV6-1 to TRBJ1-2; D remains ambiguous. The CDR3 sequence is 13 residues long. Between the trimmed V and J ends, which lost 1 base and 2 bases, there was a span of 5 bases. Germline V gives CDR1 MNHNS, CDR2 SASEGT.

This chain links TRBV5-1 with TRBJ1-2, with 9 nucleotides matching TRBD1. Unmatched junction bases numbered 4, after V lost 0 bases and J lost 4 bases. The germline CDR1 and CDR2 sequences are SGHRS and YFSETQ. The CDR3 has 15 residues. This chain's CDR3 is CASSLDGTGPYGYTF. The DNA for the CDR3 is TGCGCCAGCAGCTTGGATGGGACAGGGCCCTATGGCTACACCTTC.

The genes are TRBV11-2 and TRBJ2-1; TRBD1 might be the D (5 bases). CDR1 and CDR2 from the germline V gene are SGHAT and FQNNGV. CDR3 length: 15 residues. V was clipped by 2 bases and J by 3 bases, with 11 bases between them. The CDR3 DNA follows: TGTGCCAGCAGCTTAAGACAGCGTAACTACAATGAGCAGTTCTTC. Translating gives CASSLRQRNYNEQFF.